This T cell receptor (beta chain) was identified in a study of regulatory T cells in long-lasting Graves disease. Arm-PCR of CDR3 regions with iRepertoire HTBI primers generated TCR beta libraries. TCRdb recomputed calls from the multiplex PCR reads with MiXCR, one row per CDR3 protein. The sample holds 350,000 to 500,000 distinct CDR3 sequences, roughly 15% seen once. The CDR3 has 17 amino acids. The germline CDR1 and CDR2 sequences are MDHEN and SYDVKM. V dropped 6 bases and J dropped 0 bases, with 21 bases sitting between them. Noted time point: newly diagnosed GD, antithyroid drugs for less than 3 months. Extracted PBMC RNA gave rise to the TCR library. It was an endocrinology department in Xi'an, China, that provided the patients. The data were also submitted as part of a second study, on T cells in Graves' hyperthyroidism and ophthalmopathy. As reported in that work: No ophthalmopathy progression within 18 months constituted stable Graves' hyperthyroidism.

This sequence was found in a woman in her late teens or twenties with Graves disease. The J gene is TRBJ2-7, the V gene TRBV28; a possible D gene is TRBD2 (5 bases). Specimen: peripheral blood mononuclear cells (PBMCs), collected at new diagnosis, from a patient treated with antithyroid drugs. The CDR3 protein is CASRLKGHLALSYEQYF. The CDR3 DNA follows: TGTGCCAGCAGACTTAAGGGTCACCTAGCACTCTCCTACGAGCAGTACTTC.